This TCR beta chain comes out of a study of blood T cell repertoires in COVID-19 (dated by TCRdb to between 2020 and 2021). Some background on the complete study: Collaborator samples came from the United States, Italy and Spain and covered acute and convalescent phases of COVID-19. The material from the prospective study consisted of cDNA or gDNA derived from T cells, B-cell-depleted T cells, or PBMCs. Subjects who had been exposed to COVID-19, were actively infected with it, or had recovered from it provided the deeply sampled blood TCRbeta repertoires that made up the dataset. The repertoires were released in a freely available public database meant as a resource for research on the immune response to SARS-CoV-2. The samples were drawn from two sources: the first 160 participants of the ongoing ImmuneRACE study, and about 1,300 subjects contributed by 6 global collaborators. Sample metadata almost always included a de-identified subject ID, COVID-19 status, age in years and sex. Where available, HLA class I and class II types were obtained from metadata supplied by the sample provider rather than from assay-based typing. Study-level results and caveats: The amount of clinical and demographic metadata varied by source and participant and was provided uncurated.

TCRbeta CDR3 regions were amplified from genomic DNA using the immunoSEQ Assay, a bias-controlled multiplex PCR. Per the authors' processing: Nucleated cell counts per sample were estimated from amplification of reference gene primers within the assay. Sequence reads were collapsed and filtered to measure the absolute abundance of every unique TCRbeta CDR3 rearrangement. For each sample, productive Simpson clonality was calculated by taking the square root of Simpson's diversity index across productive rearrangements. Imported from immuneACCESS, the table was reduced by TCRdb to in-frame sequences with V and J called. These copies leave out some clones; in studies compared against another copy, an unresolved V gene accounts for under half, and the cause of the remainder is not known. V and J calls and clone size come straight from that table; D and trimming were deduced from the DNA. The sample table lists roughly 240,000 clones, around 82% of them with a count of one. The top ten constitute approximately 4% of the sample.

In the prospective study, participants were roughly 18 to 89 years old, resided in under 30 geographic areas of the United States, and were enrolled through a virtual design. To assign participants to cohorts, the prospective study relied on clinical history that participants themselves reported in a screening survey and a study questionnaire. Exposed participants were defined as having been in contact with someone with a PCR-confirmed or clinician-diagnosed COVID-19 case within 2 weeks of study entry. Mobile phlebotomists in the prospective study collected whole blood, serum and a nasopharyngeal or oropharyngeal swab from every participant. Additional blood draws and questionnaires over an approximately 2-month period could optionally be provided by prospective study participants. Prospective study blood samples were shipped either frozen or at room temperature before DNA extraction. Concerning this clone itself: No antigen is known for it. Base qualities are not at hand, and no much larger clone is one base apart.

For CDR1 and CDR2, the germline V gene lists SGDLS and YYNGEE. At the junction V is shortened by 1 base and J by 2 bases, with 10 bases in between. There are 15 amino acids in the CDR3, from cysteine to phenylalanine inclusive. Only CDR3 DNA remains: 45 bases, in frame from the first base. The chain joins TRBV9 to TRBJ1-3; no D gene call is confident. This receptor was identified in a middle-aged woman who had been exposed to COVID-19. The material sequenced was PBMCs or T cells enriched from blood (not recorded which). The CDR3 in this case is CASSVYGGAGNTIYF. DNA sequence: TGTGCCAGCAGCGTATACGGAGGTGCTGGAAACACCATATATTTT.